Given below is one TCR beta chain in context. This clone appeared a single time. Its binding antigen is unknown. Base qualities were left out, and no much larger clone turns up one base away. Using the deep immunoSEQ assay, TCR CDR3 regions were amplified from genomic DNA by multiplex PCR. Extracted genomic DNA from each cell subset was spread evenly across all wells of several immunoSEQ 96-well plates, with each plate serving as a replicate. For sorted subsets, about 200 ng genomic DNA, equal to 30,000 to 35,000 T cell genomes, was loaded into each replicate PCR. The purified libraries were quantified using a Qubit 3.0 fluorometer, sized with a Bioanalyzer 2100, and then quantified again using the KAPA Library Quantification kit. Every immunoSEQ 96-well plate was sequenced on a separate single-read 150-cycle Illumina NextSeq 550 flow cell. Per the authors' processing: Because the immunoSEQ output held only junctional sequences and lacked quality scores, the filtering could not match the filtering applied to full-length reads. Sequences were annotated with PyIR, a Python wrapper for IgBLAST v1.9, using IMGT germline references to assign V/J genes and CDR3. Reads with weak V/J assignments (E-value above 1e-6), missing CDR3, stop codons, out-of-frame junctions, or ambiguous translated residues were removed. V3J clonotypes were defined as sequences sharing the same inferred V gene, J gene, and CDR3 amino acid sequence. To compute the percentage overlap between repertoires, the number of shared unique clonotypes was divided by the size of the smaller repertoire. RTK rarefaction, the Chao1 estimator, and Recon v2.1 estimates of unobserved clonotypes were used to assess repertoire richness. OLGA was used to compute generation probabilities for all TCRbeta clonotypes that the gDNA method yielded from four donors. TCRdb took this table from immuneACCESS and kept in-frame rearrangements with V and J called. Such tables lack part of the clones; where checked against another copy, unresolved V genes explain under half of the gap, and the rest is unexplained. That table gives V, J and clone size, and the DNA gave D and trimming. This sample is represented by fewer than 3 million clones; 80% to 95% of them were singletons. Together, the top ten hold 0.37% of the sample.

This entry belongs to a study of shared clonotypes between healthy human individuals (dated by TCRdb to the early 2020s). A note on the overall study: A couple of women and a few men aged 18 to 49 years were included in the cohort. For each donor, three plates each were used for CD4 naive and CD4 memory, two plates were used for CD8 naive, and one plate was used for CD8 memory. To estimate repertoire size and how much clonotypes are shared between individuals, the study performed deep sequencing of blood TCR repertoires from five healthy adults. To increase sequencing depth and limit assay-specific biases, different laboratories used diverse techniques to prepare libraries and sequence TCR repertoires. Each donor's leukapheresis produced roughly between about 0.9 and 9.5 billion PBMCs.

Spanning cysteine to phenylalanine, the CDR3 consists of 11 amino acids. This entry keeps only the CDR3 DNA: 33 bases, framed from base 1. At the junction V is shortened by 3 bases and J by 7 bases, with 9 bases in between. Taken from the germline V gene (reference sequence), the CDR1 and CDR2 loops are DFQATT and SNEGSKA. Donors were healthy HIV-negative adults with no recently reported acute infections or vaccinations. Every donor was a Caucasian adult residing in Nashville, Tennessee, USA. CD4+ T cells were enriched through magnetic negative selection, after which naive cells were positively selected on CD45RA and the remaining negative fraction served as the memory subset. Blood was obtained by leukapheresis, after which PBMCs were separated by Ficoll-Histopaque density gradient centrifugation and cryopreserved in liquid nitrogen vapor phase. Purity and quantity of every magnetically sorted T cell population were checked by analytical flow cytometry. From each sorted fraction, genomic DNA was isolated and quantified by UV absorbance on a Nanodrop 2000c.

Overall results and qualifications from the work: Only blood was sampled, and tissue TCR repertoires likely differ from those in blood. Pairwise subsampling led to the expectation that sequencing depth would affect the degree of clonotype sharing among donors. Larger estimated clonotype richness was generally found for naive subsets than for memory subsets. Clonotypes shared by all four sorted-subset donors showed higher generation probabilities than non-shared clonotypes. The small number of donors limited the genetic and exposure-history diversity represented. Sharing across four donors was observed for about 5% of naive CD4, less than 4% of naive CD8, about 2.3% of memory CD4, and around 0.4% of memory CD8 clonotypes. Incomplete sequencing was indicated by rarefaction of sorted-subset datasets, despite the large sequencing depth.

The specimen sequenced was naive CD4+ T cells from PBMCs. Taken with the paper, the label for cell subset or site translates to: CD45RA+ positively selected. The receptor comes from a young man in good health. Some clones in this sample may be carry-over from other donors' samples. The rearrangement joined TRBV20-1 to TRBJ1-2, with no confidently assigned D gene. In nucleotide form, the sequence is TGCAGTGCTAGGGGGTTCGCTGGCTACACCTTC. Its product reads: CSARGFAGYTF.